These 30 T cell receptor beta chains share one sample of origin, sequenced in a study of T cells after posttransplantation cyclophosphamide. A marrow graft followed busulfan-fludarabine conditioning, with cyclophosphamide on days +3 and +4. Sequencing used immunoSEQ multiplex PCR; TCRdb keeps in-frame clones, though not all of them. This repertoire holds around 12,000 clones, and none appear only once. The sequencing used PBMCs, collected after allogeneic stem cell transplant with posttransplant cyclophosphamide. These receptors all come from a female patient aged 40-50 years who received an allogeneic stem cell transplant from an unrelated donor, was CMV-positive, and had acute GVHD only. Some T cells may have come from the graft donor.

This clone was found a few times. The chain uses TRBV30 and TRBJ2-2, with D perhaps matching TRBD1 (5 bases). Deletions cut 1 base from V and 4 bases from J, with 10 bases between. CDR1 is GTSNPN and CDR2 is SVGIG in the germline V gene (reference sequence). The CDR3 spans 14 residues. DNA for the CDR3: TGTGCCTGGAGTGGGGGCAGGCTCACCGGGGAGCTGTTTTTT. Its protein product is CAWSGGRLTGELFF.

This clone has at least ten counts. This chain uses TRBV5-1 with TRBJ1-3; TRBD1 aligns across 7 bases. Germline loops: CDR1 SGHRS, CDR2 YFSETQ. V dropped 0 bases and J dropped 4; count of bases not matched to a gene: 10. CDR3 length: 17 amino acids. The CDR3 here is CASSLGIGTDSGNTIYF. Here the CDR3 DNA reads TGCGCCAGCAGCTTGGGTATAGGGACAGACTCAGGAAACACCATATATTTT.

This clone has at least ten counts. This chain links TRBV30 with TRBJ1-2; tentative D call: TRBD1 (5 bases). Germline assignment: CDR1 GTSNPN and CDR2 SVGIG (reference sequence). CDR3 length equals 11 residues. V lost 4 bases to trimming and J lost 7 bases, with 10 bases between them. CDR3 amino acids: CAWIRTSGYTF. As DNA, the CDR3 is TGTGCCTGGATCAGGACAAGTGGCTACACCTTC.

This clone was picked up many times. This sequence joins TRBV11-3 and TRBJ2-5; D is undetermined. The CDR3 extends over 15 amino acids. Per the germline V gene, CDR1 is SGHNT and CDR2 is YENEEA. Deletions cut 3 bases from V and 4 bases from J, with 15 bases between. This chain's CDR3 is CASSLGLKVGETQYF. The CDR3 DNA reads as TGTGCCAGCAGCTTGGGCCTGAAGGTAGGAGAGACCCAGTACTTC.

This clone was seen a few times. V gene TRBV5-1 combines with J gene TRBJ1-6; no definite D call. This CDR3 region has 14 residues. V was trimmed by 6 bases and J by 7 bases, leaving 14 bases between them. From germline, CDR1 is SGHRS and CDR2 YFSETQ. The CDR3 sequence is CASNLGRRNSPLHF. The CDR3 region has the DNA TGCGCCAGCAACCTTGGCCGGCGGAATTCACCCCTCCACTTT. The full variable domain, its missing parts supplied by reference TRBV5-1 and TRBJ1-6, is KAGVTQTPRYLIKTRGQQVTLSCSPISGHRSVSWYQQTPGQGLQFLFEYFSETQRNKGNFPGRFSGRQFSNSRSEMNVSTLELGDSALYLCASNLGRRNSPLHFGNGTRLTVT.

At least ten counts were recorded for this clone. The V call is TRBV29-1, the J call TRBJ2-7, with a tentative D call TRBD2 (6 bases). There are 13 residues in the CDR3. Germline V gene lookup returns CDR1 SQVTM and CDR2 ANQGSEA. Trimming removed 4 bases at V and 3 bases at J, with 13 bases between. The CDR3 DNA reads TGCAGCGTTGGTGGGACTGGGTTCTACGAGCAGTACGTC. Translated: CSVGGTGFYEQYV.

Many counts were recorded for this clone. One end of the junction does not line up with germline, which may come from a read error. V and J are TRBV9 and TRBJ2-6; no firm D call. The CDR3 is made up of 16 amino acids. Germline CDR1 SGDLS, CDR2 YYNGEE. Written as DNA, the CDR3 is TGTGCCAGCAGCGTAGCACCAAACTCTGGTGCCAACGTCCTGACTTTC. This codes for CASSVAPNSGANVLTF.

This clone was detected only a few times. The rearrangement links TRBV5-8 to TRBJ2-5; the match to TRBD1 covers 8 bases. V shed 4 bases and J 0 bases; nucleotides not matched to a gene: 8. The CDR3 has 16 amino acids. Germline values: CDR1 SGHTS, CDR2 YDEGEE. The CDR3 spells CASSPGQGGYQETQYF. The CDR3 region has the DNA TGTGCCAGCAGCCCTGGACAGGGTGGCTACCAAGAGACCCAGTACTTC.

V and J are TRBV6-1 and TRBJ2-1, with D perhaps matching TRBD1 (6 bases). V lost 6 bases and J lost 2, with 14 bases in between. CDR3 length: 15 residues. Germline CDR1 MNHNS, CDR2 SASEGT. DNA for the CDR3: TGTGCCAGCAGCCTTGACAGGAGCACCTACAATGAGCAGTTCTTC. Its translation: CASSLDRSTYNEQFF.

Ten or more counts support this clone. The J gene is TRBJ2-1, the V gene TRBV5-4; D may be TRBD2 (5 bases). Trimming pared 1 base from V and 6 bases from J, leaving 14 bases between. Looked up from germline, CDR1 is SGHNT and CDR2 is YYREEE (reference sequence). The CDR3 runs 15 residues. CDR3 in amino acids: CASSLLLEVGNEQFF. CDR3 coding DNA: TGTGCCAGCAGCTTGCTACTAGAGGTAGGCAATGAGCAGTTCTTC.

There are a few counts of this clone. The chain joins TRBV29-1 to TRBJ2-1; 11 bases agree with TRBD2. The CDR3 is made up of 17 amino acids. Trimming took 7 bases from V and 7 from J; bases not matched to a gene: 18. CDR1 and CDR2 from the germline V gene are SQVTM and ANQGSEA. The CDR3 is CSAWTGSGREVRNEQFF. DNA of the CDR3: TGCAGCGCCTGGACGGGTAGCGGGAGGGAGGTAAGGAATGAGCAGTTCTTC.

This clone was picked up a small number of times. The chain employs TRBV7-9 and TRBJ2-3, with TRBD2 matching over 15 bases. J was trimmed by 6 bases and V by 5 bases; bases with no gene match: 12. Germline V gene lookup returns CDR1 SEHNR and CDR2 FQNEAQ (reference sequence). This CDR3 region has 18 residues. Written as DNA, the CDR3 is TGTGCCAGCAGCCAAGGACTAGCGGGGGGGCCTCGCAGTGATACGCAGTATTTT. The encoded protein is CASSQGLAGGPRSDTQYF.

This clone showed up many times. The chain carries TRBV28 and TRBJ1-5; 8 nucleotides agree with TRBD1. CDR1 is MDHEN, CDR2 SYDVKM, per germline. The length of the CDR3 is 17 residues. With 7 bases clipped from V and 6 bases from J, the junction kept 17 bases outside the gene matches. CDR3 in DNA: TGTGCCAGCAACTTCCCGATCAGGGGGCGACGGGGTCAGCCCCAGCATTTT. It yields the protein CASNFPIRGRRGQPQHF.

This clone was detected only a few times. V gene TRBV4-3 combines with J gene TRBJ1-2; D is possibly TRBD1 (5 bases). Germline lookup yields CDR1 LGHNA and CDR2 YSLEER. This CDR3 region has 15 residues. Trimming removed 4 bases at V and 8 bases at J, with 20 bases between. CDR3 in amino acids: CASSPGGGLKKGYTF. In DNA form, the CDR3 reads TGCGCCAGCAGCCCGGGGGGAGGGCTTAAGAAGGGCTACACCTTC.

There are many counts of this clone. J is TRBJ2-1 and V is TRBV4-2; 8 bases agree with TRBD2. J gave up 1 base and V 1 base, and 6 bases lay outside the gene matches. CDR1 is LGHNA and CDR2 is YNFKEQ in the germline V gene. The CDR3 runs to 17 residues. CDR3 region: CASSQGSGRGSYNEQFF. The CDR3, as DNA: TGTGCCAGCAGCCAAGGAAGCGGGAGAGGATCCTACAATGAGCAGTTCTTC.

The chain combines TRBV5-5 with TRBJ1-6; no clear D gene. The CDR3 consists of 17 residues. The V and J ends lost 4 bases and 6 bases respectively, with 20 bases between them. Per germline, CDR1 SGHKS and CDR2 YYEKEE (reference sequence). The CDR3 DNA is TGTGCCAGCAGCCTCCCCCCTAAACCGGTCGGTAATTCACCCCTCCACTTT. It specifies CASSLPPKPVGNSPLHF.

The chain combines TRBV19 with TRBJ2-3, with a tentative D call TRBD1 (6 bases). The CDR3 spans 14 residues. From germline, CDR1 is LNHDA and CDR2 SQIVND (reference sequence). V lost 6 bases and J 5 bases, leaving 15 bases between the germline ends. The CDR3 nucleotides are TGTGCCAGTAGAGAGACAGGAGTGGGAGATACGCAGTATTTT. It yields the protein CASRETGVGDTQYF.

This clone occurred many times. The rearrangement joins TRBV28 to TRBJ2-3, with 9 bases matching TRBD1. Germline-derived CDR1 and CDR2 are MDHEN and SYDVKM. The trim removed 3 bases at V and 3 bases at J, leaving 4 bases unmatched. This CDR3 region has 15 residues. CDR3 sequence reads: CASSFRDRETDTQYF. CDR3 sequence (DNA): TGTGCCAGCAGTTTCCGGGACAGGGAGACAGATACGCAGTATTTT.

In this sample, this clone turned up a few times. The rearrangement joins TRBV5-5 to TRBJ2-7; 7 nucleotides align to TRBD1. CDR3 size: 14 residues. V shed 5 bases and J 1 base; nucleotides not matched to a gene: 6. Germline V gene lookup returns CDR1 SGHKS and CDR2 YYEKEE (reference sequence). The CDR3 loop reads CASSLTTGSYEQYV. The CDR3 DNA is TGTGCCAGCAGTCTGACGACAGGGTCCTACGAGCAGTACGTC.

This clone was seen many times. This chain connects TRBV5-6 to TRBJ1-2, with D unresolved. CDR1 and CDR2 (germline): SGHDT, YYEEEE. CDR3 length equals 14 residues. Trimming removed 2 bases at V and 4 bases at J, with 12 bases between. The CDR3: CASSFTRRPYGYTF. CDR3 bases: TGTGCCAGCAGCTTTACCAGGCGACCCTATGGCTACACCTTC. Together with reference TRBV5-6 and TRBJ1-2, the CDR3 gives the full variable domain: DAGVTQSPTHLIKTRGQQVTLRCSPKSGHDTVSWYQQALGQGPQFIFQYYEEEERQRGNFPDRFSGHQFPNYSSELNVNALLLGDSALYLCASSFTRRPYGYTFGSGTRLTVV.

This clone was detected only a few times. The V call is TRBV7-3, the J call TRBJ2-5; D is possibly TRBD1 (5 bases). The germline V gene encodes CDR1 SGHTA and CDR2 FQGTGA. Trimming left V 5 bases short and J 2 bases short, with 15 bases between. The CDR3 is made up of 15 amino acids. The CDR3 loop reads CASSLRAGPQETQYF. In nucleotides, the CDR3 is TGTGCCAGCAGCCTACGGGCAGGGCCACAAGAGACCCAGTACTTC.

This clone was seen ten or more times. The rearrangement uses TRBV2 and TRBJ2-7; perhaps TRBD1 as D (6 bases). Per germline, CDR1 SNHLY and CDR2 FYNNEI. The CDR3 loop spans 13 amino acids. Trimming stripped 8 bases from V and 2 bases from J, with 13 bases between. The CDR3 reads CASGRYRAYEQYV. The CDR3 bases are TGTGCCAGCGGTCGATACAGGGCCTACGAGCAGTACGTC.

This clone was counted only a few times. V and J are TRBV29-1 and TRBJ2-7; perhaps TRBD2 as D (6 bases). V dropped 4 bases and J dropped 4 bases, with 14 bases sitting between them. The CDR3 extends over 13 amino acids. Per the germline V gene, CDR1 is SQVTM and CDR2 is ANQGSEA. The CDR3: CSVGGLLDYEQYF. Written as DNA, the CDR3 is TGCAGCGTTGGGGGACTCCTTGATTACGAGCAGTACTTC.

There are many counts of this clone. The rearrangement uses TRBV19 and TRBJ1-1, with a weak D call TRBD1 (6 bases). The germline CDR1 and CDR2 sequences are LNHDA and SQIVND (reference sequence). This CDR3 is built from 18 residues. The ends were cut back, 1 base at V and 0 bases at J, with 18 bases in the middle. In DNA, the CDR3 is TGTGCCAGTAGTATAGGGCCAGGGAGGGGGTTCATGAACACTGAAGCTTTCTTT. The encoded protein is CASSIGPGRGFMNTEAFF.

V gene TRBV14 combines with J gene TRBJ2-3; D is ambiguous. In germline, CDR1 is SGHDN, CDR2 FVKESK. Trimming removed 4 bases at V and 5 bases at J, with 7 bases between. The CDR3 totals 12 residues. The CDR3 loop reads CASSPTRDTQYF. The CDR3 DNA reads TGTGCCAGCAGCCCCACGAGAGATACGCAGTATTTT.

Ten or more counts support this clone. This chain joins TRBV11-1 and TRBJ2-3; D uncertain. This CDR3 is built from 15 residues. Germline CDR1 reads SGHAT; CDR2 reads FQDESV (reference sequence). The V gene lost 3 bases and the J gene lost 2 bases, with 12 bases spanning the gap. CDR3 sequence: CASSFRLGNTDTQYF. The CDR3 coding sequence is TGTGCCAGCAGCTTTAGGCTAGGCAACACAGATACGCAGTATTTT.

This clone was counted at least ten times. This chain joins TRBV4-1 and TRBJ2-1, with 10 positions matching TRBD2. After removal of 4 bases from V and 3 bases from J, the junction contained 3 bases not matched to a gene. CDR1 and CDR2 from the germline V gene are MGHRA and YSYEKL. The CDR3 covers 15 residues. This CDR3 is CASSLGLAVYNEQFF. The CDR3 DNA reads as TGCGCCAGCAGCCTTGGACTAGCGGTCTACAATGAGCAGTTCTTC.

This clone was found many times. The chain links TRBV6-4 to TRBJ1-4, with D perhaps TRBD1 (5 bases). The CDR3 length is 14 residues. The germline CDR1 and CDR2 sequences are MRHNA and SNTAGT. V was shortened by 6 bases and J by 8 bases, with 16 bases between the two germline ends. CDR3 in DNA: TGTGCCAGCAGCGCGACTGGACAAGCGGAAAAACTGTTTTTT. This encodes CASSATGQAEKLFF.

This clone was seen many times. This rearrangement joins TRBV4-2 to TRBJ2-1, with a tentative D call TRBD2 (6 bases). The V gene's germline CDR1 is LGHNA and CDR2 YNFKEQ. Trimming took off 5 bases at V and 0 bases at J, with 8 bases between the two ends. This CDR3 spans 14 amino acids. Written as DNA, the CDR3 is TGTGCCAGCAGCGGGGGGAGCTCCTACAATGAGCAGTTCTTC. This translates into CASSGGSSYNEQFF.

The chain recombines TRBV7-5 with TRBJ2-3; whether TRBD2, the table's D call, matches the DNA was not checked. TRBV7-5 counts as a pseudogene. The CDR3 has 16 amino acids. This chain's CDR3 is CVRRGYGRRSTDTQYF. Written as DNA, the CDR3 is TGTGTCAGAAGGGGTTATGGACGGAGGAGCACAGATACGCAGTATTTT.